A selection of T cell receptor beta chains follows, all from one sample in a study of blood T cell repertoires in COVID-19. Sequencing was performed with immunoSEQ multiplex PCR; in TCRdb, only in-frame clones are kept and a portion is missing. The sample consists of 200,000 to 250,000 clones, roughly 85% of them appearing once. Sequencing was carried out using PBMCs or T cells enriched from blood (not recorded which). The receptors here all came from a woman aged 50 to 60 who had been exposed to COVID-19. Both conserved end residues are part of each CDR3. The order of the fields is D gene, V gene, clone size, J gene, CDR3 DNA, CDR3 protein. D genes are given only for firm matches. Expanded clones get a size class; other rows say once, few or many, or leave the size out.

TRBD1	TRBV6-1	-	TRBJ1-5	TGTGCCAGCAGTGAGGGGGCAGGGGGCGTCCAGCCCCAGCATTTT	CASSEGAGGVQPQHF
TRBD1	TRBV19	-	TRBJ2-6	TGTGCCAGTAGTATCACCGACAGGGTAGGGGCTGGGGCCAACGTCCTGACTTTC	CASSITDRVGAGANVLTF
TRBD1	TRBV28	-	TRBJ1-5	TGTGCCAGCAGCCACCCGGGAACAGGGGGCTTTAGCAATCAGCCCCAGCATTTT	CASSHPGTGGFSNQPQHF
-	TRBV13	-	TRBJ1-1	TGTGCCAGCAGCCATTCGAGCGGGACCTTAGGATCAGCTTTCTTT	CASSHSSGTLGSAFF
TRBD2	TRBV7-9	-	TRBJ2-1	TGTGCCAGCAGCTTAGCTCTAGCGGGGGGAGAGCAGTTCTTC	CASSLALAGGEQFF
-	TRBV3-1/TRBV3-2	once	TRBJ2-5	TGTGCCAGCAGCCGGTCGGCGGGGAGACAAGAGACCCAGTACTTC	CASSRSAGRQETQYF
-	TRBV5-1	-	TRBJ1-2	TGCGCCAGCAGCGCCCGACAGGACCCAGGCTATGGCTACACCTTC	CASSARQDPGYGYTF
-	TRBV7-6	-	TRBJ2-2	TGTGCCAGCAGCTTAGCGACGGGGTCGAACACCGGGGAGCTGTTTTTT	CASSLATGSNTGELFF
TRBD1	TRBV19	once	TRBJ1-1	TGTGCCAGTAGTATAGGGGACAGGACGAGGACTGAAGCTTTCTTT	CASSIGDRTRTEAFF
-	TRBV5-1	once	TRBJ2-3	TGCGCCAGCAGCCTGCGTCTGAGCACAGATACGCAGTATTTT	CASSLRLSTDTQYF
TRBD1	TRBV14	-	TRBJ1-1	TGTGCCAGCAGCCAAGCCAGGGGGAGCTCTGAAGCTTTCTTT	CASSQARGSSEAFF
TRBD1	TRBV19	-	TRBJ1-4	TGTGCCAGTACCAGGGGGACTGAAAAACTGTTTTTT	CASTRGTEKLFF
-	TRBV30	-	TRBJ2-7	TGTGCCTGGAGTCACAGCTCCTACGAGCAGTACTTC	CAWSHSSYEQYF
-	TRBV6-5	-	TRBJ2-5	TGTGCCAGCAGTTACGCCGGACAAGGAGAGACCCAGTACTTC	CASSYAGQGETQYF
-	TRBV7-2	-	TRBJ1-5	TGTGCCAGCAGCTTAAGGACGGGGGAGAAGCCCCAGCATTTT	CASSLRTGEKPQHF
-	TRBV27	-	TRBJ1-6	TGTGCCAGCAGTTCCACGAGGACAGCAAATTCACCCCTCCACTTT	CASSSTRTANSPLHF
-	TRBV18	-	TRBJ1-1	TGTGCCAGCTCACCTGGGGGCACCACTGAAGCTTTCTTT	CASSPGGTTEAFF
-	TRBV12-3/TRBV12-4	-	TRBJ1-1	TGTGCCAGCAGTTTATCACAGGGAGGGGCTTTCTTT	CASSLSQGGAFF
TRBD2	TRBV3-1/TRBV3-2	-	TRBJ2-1	TGTGCCAGCAGCCATCCCCGGTTGGCGGGGGGTCCGCTCTTC	CASSHPRLAGGPLF
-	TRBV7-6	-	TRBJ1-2	TGTGCCAGCAGCCTGCAGTACAGGGATGGCTACACCTTC	CASSLQYRDGYTF
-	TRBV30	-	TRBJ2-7	TGTGCCCCCGGCGGCGGAGTGGCAGAAAACGAGCAGTACTTC	CAPGGGVAENEQYF
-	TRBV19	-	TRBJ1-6	TGTGCCAGTAGTATAACAGGCGAGAATTCACCCCTCCACTTT	CASSITGENSPLHF
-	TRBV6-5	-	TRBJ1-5	TGTGCCACCGCTACAGGGTCTCGTGGGCCCCAGCATTTT	CATATGSRGPQHF
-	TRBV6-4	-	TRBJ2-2	TGTGCCAGCAGTGCTGGCGGCTACACCGGGGAGCTGTTTTTT	CASSAGGYTGELFF
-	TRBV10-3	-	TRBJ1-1	TGTGCCATCAGTGAGTCATCAGGGTACACTGAAGCTTTCTTT	CAISESSGYTEAFF
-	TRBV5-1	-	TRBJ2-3	TGCGCCAGCAGCTTGTGGACTACCACAGATACGCAGTATTTT	CASSLWTTTDTQYF
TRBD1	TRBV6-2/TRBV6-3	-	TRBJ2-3	TGTGCCAGCAGCACAACCGGGACAGGGGGCACAGATACGCAGTATTTT	CASSTTGTGGTDTQYF
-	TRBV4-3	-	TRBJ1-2	TGCGCCAGCAGCCAAGAAACACGTCAGATCTATGGCTACACCTTC	CASSQETRQIYGYTF
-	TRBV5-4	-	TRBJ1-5	TGTGCCAGCAGCCGCGAGGGGGGCAATCAGCCCCAGCATTTT	CASSREGGNQPQHF
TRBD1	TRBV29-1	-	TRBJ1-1	TGCAGCGCCAGGACAGGGCCTGGGAACACTGAAGCTTTCTTT	CSARTGPGNTEAFF
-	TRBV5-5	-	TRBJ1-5	TGTGCCAGCAGCTTGGGCCTTGACTATCAGCCCCAGCATTTT	CASSLGLDYQPQHF
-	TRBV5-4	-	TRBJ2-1	TGTGCCAGCAGCTTGGTACGGGGTTTGGACAATGAGCAGTTCTTC	CASSLVRGLDNEQFF
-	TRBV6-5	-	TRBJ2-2	TGTGCCAGCACCGTAGCTGGAACCAGAACCGGGGAGCTGTTTTTT	CASTVAGTRTGELFF
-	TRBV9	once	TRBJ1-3	TGTGCCAGCAGCGCCCGGGACATTCCAAACACCATATATTTT	CASSARDIPNTIYF
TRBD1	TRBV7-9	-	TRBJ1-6	TGTGCCAGCAGCTCAGGGACAGGGGACGTGTTGCGGGCTTCACCCCTCCACTTT	CASSSGTGDVLRASPLHF
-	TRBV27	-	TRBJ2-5	TGTGCCAGCTGGCGGACACGAGAGACCCAGTACTTC	CASWRTRETQYF
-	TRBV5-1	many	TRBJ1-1	TGCGCCAGCACGCGGGGCGATGGGAACACTGAAGCTTTCTTT	CASTRGDGNTEAFF
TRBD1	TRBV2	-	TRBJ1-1	TGTGCCAGCAGCTTACAGGGGGCTAGGGACACTGAAGCTTTCTTT	CASSLQGARDTEAFF